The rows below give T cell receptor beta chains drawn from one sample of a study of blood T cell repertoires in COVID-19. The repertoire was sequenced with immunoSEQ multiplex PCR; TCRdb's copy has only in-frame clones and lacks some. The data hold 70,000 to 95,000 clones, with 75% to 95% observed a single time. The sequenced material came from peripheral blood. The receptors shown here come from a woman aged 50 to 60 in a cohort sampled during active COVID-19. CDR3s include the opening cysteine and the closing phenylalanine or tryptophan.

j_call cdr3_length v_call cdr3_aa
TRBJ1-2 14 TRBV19 CASSFDRGTLGYTF
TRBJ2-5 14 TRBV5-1 CASSFGTGRETQYF
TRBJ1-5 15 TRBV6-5 CASITGTGIGQPQHF
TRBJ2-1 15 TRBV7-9 CASSLFDLAGDEQFF
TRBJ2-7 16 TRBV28 CASSLGQRWVSYEQYF
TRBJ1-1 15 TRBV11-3 CASSPPGGAFTEAFF
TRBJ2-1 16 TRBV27 CASGADRKLSYNEQFF
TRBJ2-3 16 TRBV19 CASSLYGTGATDTQYF
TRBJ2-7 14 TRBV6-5 CASTWTGESNEQYF
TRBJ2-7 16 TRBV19 CASSRSSGTGRYEQYF
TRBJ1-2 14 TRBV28 CASSSPGIQRGYTF
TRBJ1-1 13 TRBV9 CASSVGTGGEAFF
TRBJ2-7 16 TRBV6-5 CASSYSWDRSSYEQYF
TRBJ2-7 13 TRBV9 CASSVAATYEQYF
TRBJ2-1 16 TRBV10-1 CASSVSAGLAYNEQFF
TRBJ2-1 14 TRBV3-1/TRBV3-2 CASSNSQGILEQFF
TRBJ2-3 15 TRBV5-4 CASSLSAGGADTQYF
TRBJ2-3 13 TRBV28 CAAHTGGGDTQYF
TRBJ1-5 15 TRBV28 CASNKGQGGYQPQHF
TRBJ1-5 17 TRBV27 CASRLRTSGVGNQPQHF
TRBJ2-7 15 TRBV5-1 CASRLTGGEFYEQYF
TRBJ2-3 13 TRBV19 CASSPPSGYTQYF
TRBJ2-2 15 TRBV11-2 CASSLDRVQGGELFF
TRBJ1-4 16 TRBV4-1 CASSLQDRTKIEKLFF
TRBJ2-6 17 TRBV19 CASSRARTGAGANVLTF
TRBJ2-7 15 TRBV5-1 CASSDQGIGRYEQYF
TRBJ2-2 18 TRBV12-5 CASGDSSRVQGNTGELFF
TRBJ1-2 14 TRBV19 CASSNRGRSYGYTF
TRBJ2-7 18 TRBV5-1 CASSLAEVRGRYPYEQYF
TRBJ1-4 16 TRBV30 CAWSEGLGSLNEKLFF
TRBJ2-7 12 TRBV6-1 CASSDLSYEQYF
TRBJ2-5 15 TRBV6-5 CASSWGDRREETQYF
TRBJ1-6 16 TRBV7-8 CASSPESAADNSPLHF
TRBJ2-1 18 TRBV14 CASSQELAGGWSYNEQFF
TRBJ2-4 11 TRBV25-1 CASSELGFFYF
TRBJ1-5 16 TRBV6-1 CASSALGQSSNQPQHF
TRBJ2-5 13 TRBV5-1 CASRGNIQETQYF
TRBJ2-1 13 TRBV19 CASSMGGAGEQFF
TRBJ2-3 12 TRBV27 CASSFSSDTQYF
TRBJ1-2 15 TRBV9 CASSASTGGYSGYTF
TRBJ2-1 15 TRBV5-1 CASSSEDRGLDEQFF
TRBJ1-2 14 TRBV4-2 CASTQAAGGGGYTF
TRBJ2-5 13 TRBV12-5 CATNRGSGETQYF
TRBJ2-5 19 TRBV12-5 CASGPWGTSGAAGRETQYF
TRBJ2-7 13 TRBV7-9 CASSLDWEGEQYF
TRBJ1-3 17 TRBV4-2 CASSQEWRQRSGNTIYF
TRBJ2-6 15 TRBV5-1 CASAQRGTGANVLTF
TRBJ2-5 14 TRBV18 CASSPLTGEETQYF
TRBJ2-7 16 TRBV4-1 CASSQVASSGSYEQYF
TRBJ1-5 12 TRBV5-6 CASHAINQPQHF
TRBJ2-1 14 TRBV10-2 CASSSGAFFNEQFF
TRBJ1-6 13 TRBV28 CASHPPGRGPLHF